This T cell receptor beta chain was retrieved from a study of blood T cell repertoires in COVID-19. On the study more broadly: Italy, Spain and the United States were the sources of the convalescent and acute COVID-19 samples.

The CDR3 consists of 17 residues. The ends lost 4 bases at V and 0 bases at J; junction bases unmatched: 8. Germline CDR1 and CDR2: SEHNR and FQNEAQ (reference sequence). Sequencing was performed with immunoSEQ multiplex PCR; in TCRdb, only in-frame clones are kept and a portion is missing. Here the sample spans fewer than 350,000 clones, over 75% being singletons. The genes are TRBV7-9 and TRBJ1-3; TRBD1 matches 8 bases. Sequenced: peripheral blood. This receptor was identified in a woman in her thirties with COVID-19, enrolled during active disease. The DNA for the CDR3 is TGTGCCAGCAGCTCCACGGGACAGGCCCTCTCTGGAAACACCATATATTTT. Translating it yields CASSSTGQALSGNTIYF.